This TCR beta chain was recovered during a study of T cells in Graves' hyperthyroidism and ophthalmopathy. Concerning this clonotype itself: As yet, its antigen is unknown.

Germline loops: CDR1 SNHLY, CDR2 FYNNEI. The CDR3 runs 13 residues. V shed 6 bases and J shed 8 bases, with 11 bases lying between them. Uncontrolled infection, other autoimmune disease, pregnancy or lactation disqualified patients from enrolment. Clinical symptoms, serum thyroxine, TRAb, thyroid ultrasound and orbital computed tomography established diagnosis. TCR beta CDR3 region amplification was performed from RNA transcripts. HTBI primers were employed in a first-round RT-PCR of the TCR CDR3. TCRdb re-analysed the multiplex PCR reads in MiXCR, keeping a single row per CDR3 protein. The sample shows 550,000 to 700,000 distinct CDR3 sequences, about 45% of them seen only once. Points from the study as a whole: Before onset, by a median of approximately 6.8 months, the model predicted ophthalmopathy. Most clonotypes that expanded in the thyroid above 0.001 also showed up in blood.

The clonotype comes from an adult woman with Graves' disease, either hyperthyroidism or ophthalmopathy (not recorded which). The rearrangement uses TRBV2 and TRBJ1-6, with D unresolved. Sequences were obtained from peripheral blood or thyroid tissue (not recorded which). CDR3: CASRTLTDSPLHF. CDR3 DNA sequence: TGTGCCAGCAGGACTCTTACCGATTCACCCCTCCACTTT.